The table lists the clone carrying this TCR beta chain with a count of one. The sample has other DNA sequences that encode this CDR3 too. The repertoire was sequenced with immunoSEQ multiplex PCR; TCRdb's copy has only in-frame clones and lacks some. The sample carries fewer than 80,000 clones, approximately 88% recorded once. The CDR3 totals 14 residues. J gave up 4 bases and V 0 bases, and 1 base lay outside the gene matches. Germline-derived CDR1 and CDR2 are SGDLS and YYNGEE. This entry belongs to a study of blood T cell repertoires in COVID-19. Study as a whole: Sites in the United States, Italy and Spain provided acute and convalescent COVID-19 samples.

Sequenced: peripheral blood. This sequence was found in a man aged 30-40 years with acute or convalescent COVID-19. This chain joins TRBV9 and TRBJ2-7; 10 positions match TRBD1. The chain's CDR3 is CASSVGQGAYEQYF. In nucleotides, the CDR3 is TGTGCCAGCAGCGTAGGACAGGGGGCTTACGAGCAGTACTTC.